The 22 T cell receptor beta chains listed next were all sequenced from one sample in a study of CD8+ T cells in alopecia areata (dated by TCRdb to 2017 to 2018). The method was the immunoSEQ multiplex PCR assay. For TCR sequencing, RNA was extracted from every sample and reverse transcribed into cDNA to serve as template. TCRdb obtained this table from immuneACCESS and retained in-frame rearrangements with V and J assigned. These tables miss some clones; where compared with another copy, unresolved V genes account for less than half of the shortfall, and the remainder is unexplained. Present in this sample are some 200,000 clones, around three fifths of which were seen just once. The ten largest account for 10% to 15% of the sample. In light of the paper, this sample's time point label describes: 24 weeks on oral tofacitinib. Explained via the paper, the treatment or condition label denotes: oral pan-JAK inhibitor, 5-10 mg twice daily.

The input for sequencing was CD8+ T cells sorted from blood, taken at week 24, from a patient treated with tofacitinib. These receptors all come from a human donor with alopecia areata.

The chain couples TRBV13 to TRBJ2-1; D possibly corresponds to TRBD1 (5 bases). Germline V gene lookup returns CDR1 PRHDT and CDR2 FYEKMQ (reference sequence). The V and J ends lost 0 bases and 9 bases respectively, with 9 bases between them. This CDR3 is built from 13 residues. The DNA for the CDR3 is TGTGCCAGCAGCTTAGGCCCAGGGCCTGAGCAGTTCTTC. It yields the protein CASSLGPGPEQFF. Based on the CDR3 plus reference TRBV13 and TRBJ2-1, the full variable domain is AAGVIQSPRHLIKEKRETATLKCYPIPRHDTVYWYQQGPGQDPQFLISFYEKMQSDKGSIPDRFSAQQFSDYHSELNMSSLELGDSALYFCASSLGPGPEQFFGPGTRLTVL.

The chain has TRBV30 and TRBJ1-1; D remains ambiguous. Trimming pared 1 base from V and 3 bases from J, leaving 12 bases between. This CDR3 has 14 residues. The V gene's germline CDR1 is GTSNPN and CDR2 SVGIG (reference sequence). CDR3: CAWSANGWDTEAFF. Here the CDR3 DNA reads TGTGCCTGGAGTGCGAACGGCTGGGACACTGAAGCTTTCTTT.

This chain joins TRBV4-1 and TRBJ2-7, with 8 bases lining up with TRBD1. The CDR3 length is 14 residues. The V and J ends lost 5 bases and 7 bases, in that order; junction bases with no gene match: 10. The V gene's germline CDR1 is MGHRA and CDR2 YSYEKL. The CDR3 DNA is TGCGCCAGCAGCGTCAACAGGGGGGCCTGGGAGCAGTACTTC. This sequence encodes CASSVNRGAWEQYF.

This clone was seen only once. At the DNA level, this CDR3 is encoded by other sequences in the same sample as well. The chain links TRBV5-1 to TRBJ1-1; D ambiguous. Per germline, CDR1 SGHRS and CDR2 YFSETQ. This CDR3 is 13 amino acids long. V lost 4 bases and J lost 2, with 9 bases in between. The CDR3 protein is CASSPPGNTEAFF. CDR3 coding DNA: TGCGCCAGCAGCCCACCAGGCAACACTGAAGCTTTCTTT.

The chain is built from TRBV6-5 and TRBJ2-1; the match to TRBD2 covers 7 bases. CDR3 length: 12 residues. The germline V gene has CDR1 MNHEY and CDR2 SVGAGI. The V segment lost 8 bases and the J segment 6 bases; nucleotides outside the gene matches: 4. The CDR3 reads CASSAGVNEQFF. The DNA of the CDR3 is TGTGCCAGCTCCGCGGGGGTCAATGAGCAGTTCTTC.

In this sample, this clone turned up once. V and J are TRBV19 and TRBJ2-5; 7 nucleotides match TRBD1. The V gene's germline CDR1 is LNHDA and CDR2 SQIVND (reference sequence). Trimming at V came to 6 bases and at J to 3 bases, leaving 13 bases not matched to a gene. The CDR3 is 16 amino acids. The CDR3 loop reads CASRDGGQAGKETQYF. The CDR3 DNA sequence: TGTGCCAGTAGGGACGGAGGACAGGCAGGGAAAGAGACCCAGTACTTC. The full variable domain, completed using reference TRBV19 and TRBJ2-5, is DGGITQSPKYLFRKEGQNVTLSCEQNLNHDAMYWYRQDPGQGLRLIYYSQIVNDFQKGDIAEGYSVSREKKESFPLTVTSAQKNPTAFYLCASRDGGQAGKETQYFGPGTRLLVL.

The chain couples TRBV5-4 to TRBJ1-4; D call uncertain. The CDR3 length is 11 residues. V lost 4 bases and J lost 4, with 2 bases in between. Germline CDR1 reads SGHNT; CDR2 reads YYREEE (reference sequence). The CDR3 DNA sequence: TGTGCCAGCAGCAGTAATGAAAAACTGTTTTTT. Amino acid sequence: CASSSNEKLFF. Full variable domain (outside the CDR3, taken from reference TRBV5-4 and TRBJ1-4): ETGVTQSPTHLIKTRGQQVTLRCSSQSGHNTVSWYQQALGQGPQFIFQYYREEENGRGNFPPRFSGLQFPNYSSELNVNALELDDSALYLCASSSNEKLFFGSGTQLSVL.

The chain links TRBV10-3 to TRBJ1-2; 7 bases agree with TRBD1. The V and J ends lost 10 bases and 4 bases, in that order; junction bases with no gene match: 9. This CDR3 is 13 amino acids long. Germline V CDR1 and CDR2: ENHRY, SYGVKD. The DNA of the CDR3 is TGTGCCACCTCCGGGACAGTCTCCTATGGCTACACCTTC. Translated, it gives CATSGTVSYGYTF.

The rearrangement links TRBV6-5 to TRBJ1-1; D is unresolved. Trimming stripped 5 bases from V and 7 bases from J, with 8 bases between. Germline V gives CDR1 MNHEY, CDR2 SVGAGI. The CDR3 is 11 amino acids. The CDR3 here is CASSELLEAFF. The CDR3 coding sequence is TGTGCCAGCAGTGAGCTCCTTGAAGCTTTCTTT.

The chain recombines TRBV27 with TRBJ2-2; D is ambiguous. This CDR3 has 13 residues. V lost 2 bases to trimming and J lost 2 bases, with 3 bases between them. From germline, CDR1 is MNHEY and CDR2 SMNVEV (reference sequence). CDR3 DNA sequence: TGTGCCAGCAGTTTACTTAACACCGGGGAGCTGTTTTTT. Encoded protein: CASSLLNTGELFF.

CDR3 protein: CSVAAGTDTEAFF. CDR3 sequence (DNA): TGCAGCGTGGCGGCAGGGACGGACACTGAAGCTTTCTTT. The chain carries TRBV29-1 and TRBJ1-1; the D gene is possibly TRBD1 (5 bases). The CDR3 is 13 residues long. Trimming removed 6 bases from V and 3 bases from J, with 14 bases in between. CDR1 and CDR2 from the germline V gene are SQVTM and ANQGSEA.

In this sample, this clone turned up once. The V gene is TRBV30, the J gene TRBJ1-5; 9 nucleotides match TRBD1. V lost 0 bases, J lost 6 bases, and 3 bases stayed unmatched. Germline-derived CDR1 and CDR2 are GTSNPN and SVGIG (reference sequence). The CDR3 runs 14 residues. Here the CDR3 reads CAWSVGQGPQPQHF. Written as DNA, the CDR3 is TGTGCCTGGAGTGTGGGACAGGGACCTCAGCCCCAGCATTTT.

The chain couples TRBV29-1 to TRBJ1-3; possibly TRBD1 for D (6 bases). In germline, CDR1 is SQVTM, CDR2 ANQGSEA. Trimming cost V 5 bases and J 0 bases, with 8 bases left between them. This CDR3 has 13 amino acids. The CDR3 nucleotides are TGCAGCGTTCCAGGGGTCTCTGGAAACACCATATATTTT. This codes for CSVPGVSGNTIYF.

The gene calls are TRBV27 and TRBJ1-1; D remains unclear. The CDR3 has 11 amino acids. From germline, CDR1 is MNHEY and CDR2 SMNVEV (reference sequence). Trimming shortened V by 7 bases and J by 0 bases, and 3 bases separated the two germline ends. As DNA, the CDR3 is TGTGCCAGCATCTTGAACACTGAAGCTTTCTTT. Translated: CASILNTEAFF.

The chain recombines TRBV15 with TRBJ1-5; 7 bases match TRBD1. With V trimmed by 1 base and J by 2 bases, 5 bases remained unmatched. CDR1 is LNHNV and CDR2 is YYDKDF in the germline V gene (reference sequence). This CDR3 spans 16 amino acids. CDR3 nucleotide sequence: TGTGCCACCAGCAGAGTCTTCGGGACAGGCAATCAGCCCCAGCATTTT. Its protein product is CATSRVFGTGNQPQHF.

The gene calls are TRBV25-1 and TRBJ2-7; 7 bases match TRBD1. Germline CDR1 MGHDK, CDR2 SYGVNS. Unmatched junction bases numbered 4, after V lost 6 bases and J lost 2 bases. This CDR3 spans 13 amino acids. The CDR3 region has the DNA TGTGCCAGCAGCCGGGACAGACCCTACGAGCAGTACTTC. Its protein product is CASSRDRPYEQYF.

The chain carries TRBV29-1 and TRBJ2-3; D is unresolved. This CDR3 is built from 14 residues. Looked up from germline, CDR1 is SQVTM and CDR2 is ANQGSEA. Trimming left V 7 bases short and J 3 bases short, with 17 bases between. CDR3 coding DNA: TGCAGCGCCAATTACCCTGACCCGACAGATACGCAGTATTTT. Protein product: CSANYPDPTDTQYF.

The rearrangement uses TRBV27 and TRBJ2-1; possible D gene TRBD1, 6 bases. Trimming took 9 bases from V and 9 from J, leaving 33 bases between them. The CDR3 loop spans 18 amino acids. Germline V gene lookup returns CDR1 MNHEY and CDR2 SMNVEV (reference sequence). CDR3 residues: CASKQSSWTARKVGEQFF. The CDR3 bases are TGTGCCAGTAAACAAAGCAGCTGGACAGCCAGGAAAGTTGGTGAGCAGTTCTTC.

This chain links TRBV27 with TRBJ1-6; D not certain. This CDR3 region has 13 residues. CDR1 is MNHEY, CDR2 SMNVEV, per germline (reference sequence). The V end lost 2 bases, the J end lost 7 bases, and 6 bases lay between the germline ends. CDR3 DNA: TGTGCCAGCAGTTTAGGAGGAAATTCACCCCTCCACTTT. This codes for CASSLGGNSPLHF.

This clone was counted once. The rearrangement joins TRBV6-5 to TRBJ1-1; D gene unclear. The germline CDR1 and CDR2 sequences are MNHEY and SVGAGI. The CDR3 is made up of 14 amino acids. The V and J ends lost 0 bases and 5 bases respectively, with 10 bases between them. CDR3 residues: CASSYSKGRTEAFF. Written as DNA, the CDR3 is TGTGCCAGCAGTTACTCGAAAGGGCGTACTGAAGCTTTCTTT.

This clone was picked up a small number of times. For the CDR3, the DNA is TGCAGCGCCGACGGACAGAGTTACACAGATACGCAGTATTTT. As protein: CSADGQSYTDTQYF. The chain joins TRBV29-1 to TRBJ2-3; a weak D match, TRBD1 (6 bases). The length of the CDR3 is 14 residues. Germline V gene sequence: CDR1 SQVTM, CDR2 ANQGSEA. Between the trimmed V and J ends, which lost 7 bases and 2 bases, there was a span of 16 bases.

The chain joins TRBV13 to TRBJ2-7; D is perhaps TRBD1 or TRBD2 (5 bases each). This CDR3 contains 16 residues. Germline V lookup: CDR1 PRHDT, CDR2 FYEKMQ (reference sequence). The V gene lost 5 bases and the J gene lost 2 bases, with 19 bases spanning the gap. The CDR3 reads CASSTRRQGVAYEQYF. Written as DNA, the CDR3 is TGTGCCAGCAGCACACGGCGCCAGGGAGTAGCCTACGAGCAGTACTTC.